This T cell receptor beta chain was recorded in a study of T cells in Graves' hyperthyroidism and ophthalmopathy. Findings and caveats of the study: Ophthalmopathy got predicted by the model a median 6.5 months before its onset.

CDR3 size: 13 residues. V dropped 3 bases and J dropped 4 bases, with 11 bases sitting between them. CDR1 and CDR2 (germline): SGDLS, YYNGEE. TCR beta CDR3 regions were amplified from RNA transcripts. Researchers ran a first-round RT-PCR on the TCR CDR3 using the HTBI primer set. Each CDR3 protein gets one entry after TCRdb re-called the multiplex PCR reads with MiXCR. The table records hundreds of thousands of distinct CDR3 sequences, roughly a fifth of them present only once. Fresh peripheral blood, 7.5 to 10 ml of it, supplied the PBMCs. This clonotype showed up just a few times. Its matching antigen is unknown.

Sequencing was done on a sample of blood. The sequence came from a man between 50 and 59 years old with Graves' ophthalmopathy. The chain employs TRBV9 and TRBJ2-7; TRBD1 is a possible D gene (5 bases). Here the CDR3 reads CASSAPDSYEQYF. CDR3 DNA sequence: TGTGCCAGCAGCGCCCCCGACAGTTACGAGCAGTACTTC.